The following is a T cell receptor (beta chain) sequence with its context. It lacks a known antigen. Qualities for individual bases were not recorded, and no much larger clone is one base off. The data derive from a study of cytomegalovirus exposure and HLA in healthy donors (dated by TCRdb to the late 2010s). For the wider study: In an earlier analysis of 587 of the donors, less than 350 Gb of sequence data and 117 million unique TCR beta sequences from 180 million or so T cells were reported. An early release that covered about 600 HLA-typed donors contained around 330 gigabases of sequencing data and 65 million to 100 million unique TCR sequences. Of the roughly 400 genotyped donors, less than 90% were placed in the genetic ancestry cluster associated with self-reported Caucasian donors. The aim of the study was to test whether cataloging public T cell receptors could identify signatures of past pathogen exposure. The T cell repertoires of roughly 660 subjects were profiled by immunosequencing and related to cytomegalovirus serostatus. A separate validation cohort of over 95 different subjects was used in addition to the 666-subject first cohort. The study combined high-throughput TCR immunosequencing, statistical association of individual TCRs with disease status, and machine learning to predict cytomegalovirus infection status. To study patterns of TCR occurrence, a later analysis re-analyzed previously published TCR beta repertoires from several hundred donors and added high-resolution HLA genotyping. In the later analysis, no new phenotypic data were used to find candidate immune exposures; instead, reliance was placed on TCR beta sequences and their occurrence across donors. An earlier analysis of some 600 of the donors applied high-throughput TCR beta sequencing to assess whether each TCR beta V gene segment acted as functional or pseudogenic. Alongside the repertoire data, information on donor age, sex, ethnicity and CMV serostatus was compiled. Genome-wide SNP genotypes for about 60% of the 666 donors were used in a later genetic analysis, which treated that subset as a discovery cohort. All discovery cohort repertoires had been generated using a single sequencing platform. HLA typing included class I and class II loci at four-digit resolution. Typing coverage differed by locus: A, B, C, DRB1 and DQB1 were typed in roughly 629-640 donors, DQA1 in roughly 510, DPA1 in around 610, and DPB1 in approximately 450. Roughly five DR-DQ haplotypes were handled as single units for association and clustering because linkage in the cohort was strong. Among some 410 genotyped donors of the cohort, an average of around 240,000 unique TCR beta nucleotide sequences was sequenced per donor, of which roughly 18% were non-productive.

Broad study findings and their caveats: In a later analysis, the rate of TCR association differed among HLA loci, with DRB1 alleles having the most associated TCRs and HLA-C alleles having the fewest. A later analysis found that HLA-associated TCR beta chains were more clonally expanded and had lower generation probabilities than equally common non-associated chains. The study gave a list of 150 to 200 TCR beta chains associated with cytomegalovirus. A further reported finding was that TCR beta sequences accurately predicted the HLA-A and HLA-B alleles for most subjects in the first cohort. Across donors, most TCR sequences were observed very rarely, whereas some public TCRs were present in many individuals. V-gene and J-gene trimming of TCR beta chains was associated with a missense DCLRE1C variant in a later genetic analysis, and the association was replicated in an independent cohort. In a later analysis, some 17,000 TCR beta sequences were associated with specific HLA alleles at a false discovery rate of 0.05. Correlated functional status among segregating V segments might reflect linkage disequilibrium, but an unknown experimental factor could not be ruled out. Strong co-occurrence of HLA alleles, especially DR and DQ, made assigning TCR associations to individual alleles difficult. Several of the top co-occurrence clusters appeared to be linked to parvovirus B19, influenza, CMV and Epstein-Barr virus, according to a later analysis. Because counts were too low, about 18 rarely observed V segments, including chromosome 9 orphons, were left out of the earlier analysis of several hundred of the donors. A cluster of highly shared sequence variants was judged likely to be a technical artifact of the sequencing pipeline. In vitro tests confirmed that a few of the cytomegalovirus-associated TCR beta chains recognize cytomegalovirus antigens. An earlier analysis of approximately 540 of the donors showed that most TCR beta V segments appeared in productive rearrangements either about 90% or about 30% of the time, which broadly matched IMGT annotations. Compared with the roughly 670-donor mean, donors in an Asian-associated ancestry cluster had fewer N-insertions in productive TCRs, according to a later genetic analysis. Roughly uniform sequencing depth across donors was assumed in presence/absence analyses, although this assumption may not hold. For the cohort, immune exposure information was limited to CMV serostatus. According to a later analysis, most CMV-associated TCR beta chains appeared to be HLA-restricted, and the HLA associations seemed to be driven largely by CMV exposure. This cohort had only TCR beta chains sequenced, and the lack of alpha or paired-chain data limited which features could be detected. Because HLA typing was unavailable for some donors at each locus, only the typed subset was used in association tests. The authors suggested that the approach could potentially be generalized to other disease states and immunological phenotypes. The 87-base-pair reads could not distinguish some IMGT-functional V segments, including TRBV6-2 and TRBV6-3, so those segments were excluded. In both the original and validation cohorts, the classifier was reported to diagnose cytomegalovirus status with high specificity and sensitivity.

CDR3 length: 14 amino acids, cysteine to phenylalanine. Only CDR3 DNA is held: 42 bases, read in frame from base 1. Via the germline V gene, CDR1 is SGHVT and CDR2 SQSDAQ. The V and J ends are trimmed by 3 bases and 6 bases, leaving 15 bases between them. Library method: the immunoSEQ multiplex PCR assay. For the multiplex PCR, a mixture combining 60 forward primers for TCR Vbeta segments and 13 reverse primers for TCR Jbeta segments was used. The CDR3 region of rearranged TCR beta genes was amplified from genomic DNA with a multiplex PCR assay. Amplified TCR beta libraries were sequenced as 87-base-pair reads on the Illumina HiSeq System. The original pipeline was this. A later analysis tallied some 79 million unique TCR beta chains across the 640 or so repertoires, and around 10 million of those chains were shared by two or more donors. A nearest-neighbor algorithm error-corrected the raw reads and collapsed the reads into unique sequences, merging closely related sequences to remove PCR and sequencing errors. CDR3 sequences were aligned to IMGT reference sequences to assign V, D and J gene segments. For a sequence to be retained, at least a six-nucleotide match to both a V gene segment and a J gene segment was required. A rearrangement counted as productive if the CDR3 had no stop codons and remained in frame with V and J, and every other rearrangement counted as non-productive. CDR3 was defined according to IMGT convention as the region running from the second conserved V-encoded cysteine to the conserved J-encoded phenylalanine. Sequences without an unambiguous match to a single V gene segment were excluded from the earlier analysis of 450 to 650 of the donors. An earlier analysis of 587 of the donors classified V segments as functional when productive rearrangements were above 56.7% and as segregating when the standard deviation between donors was above 5%. A statistical classification framework was built to diagnose cytomegalovirus status from the catalog of TCR beta chain sequences. In a later analysis, V and J genes were assigned by comparing TCR nucleotide sequences against IMGT/GENE-DB human TR gene sequences. Using the TCRdist pipeline, a later analysis assigned CDR3 sequences along with most-parsimonious VDJ recombination scenarios. A later analysis defined each TCR beta chain by its CDR3 amino acid sequence plus V-gene family, and excluded reads lacking a unique V-gene family. To address suspected cross-contamination and a sequencing artifact, a later analysis removed approximately 590 highly shared, low-generation-probability nucleotide sequences. In a later analysis, a clonal expansion index for each public chain was calculated from normalized within-repertoire ranks of inferred template counts. In a later analysis, generation probabilities were computed using a VDJ recombination model fitted to out-of-frame rearrangements, and the results were checked against IGoR. In a later analysis, TCR-TCR, TCR-HLA and TCR-CMV co-occurrence was scored with hypergeometric tests, and a repertoire-size bias correction was applied to TCR pairs. False discovery rates were estimated in a later analysis by permuting HLA or CMV assignments 20 times. In a later analysis, co-occurring TCRs were grouped using DBSCAN, with TCRdist sequence similarity added in when clustering inside HLA-allele-positive subsets. Repertoires with fewer than 30,000 or more than 120,000 public chains, plus five repertoires with anomalous nucleotide sharing, were excluded from co-occurrence clustering. TCRdb took this table from immuneACCESS and kept in-frame rearrangements with V and J called. Such tables lack part of the clones; where checked against another copy, unresolved V genes explain under half of the gap, and the rest is unexplained. The D gene and trimming were derived from the DNA, and the V and J assignments and clone size from that table. This sample has over 75,000 clones in its table, and about nine tenths of those were observed once. The ten largest make up 9.2% of the sample.

The cohort consisted of 600 to 750 healthy bone marrow donors. Cohort members were all nominally healthy when sampled, although unrecorded immune exposures were likely present. The donor tested CMV seropositive and was one of the 289 seropositive cohort members. Every donor gave a peripheral blood sample, and the peripheral blood mononuclear cells from that sample were used for TCR beta sequencing. The Qiagen DNeasy Blood Extraction Kit was used to extract genomic DNA from the blood cell samples. The chain is encoded by TRBV7-4 joined to TRBJ2-7; TRBD2 is possibly the D segment (5 matching bases). This TCR derives from a man aged 25-40 years in good health and CMV-seropositive. Sequencing was performed on PBMCs. The CDR3 here reads CASSFRGLGSEQYF. Here is the DNA: TGTGCCAGCAGCTTTCGGGGATTGGGGAGCGAGCAGTACTTC.